The 24 T cell receptor beta chains given below trace back to one sample, sequenced in a study of blood T cell repertoires in COVID-19. Sequenced by immunoSEQ multiplex PCR; TCRdb stores in-frame clones only, minus some. The table includes about 83,000 clones, roughly 85% detected once. Material: peripheral blood. Source of these receptors: a man aged 55 to 70 with acute or convalescent COVID-19.

This chain links TRBV5-6 with TRBJ1-5; the D is unclear. Germline V CDR1 and CDR2: SGHDT, YYEEEE. The V end was cut by 4 bases, the J end by 1 base, with 18 bases between. This CDR3 region has 17 residues. Here the CDR3 reads CASSLPGGLGSNQPQHF. CDR3 DNA sequence: TGTGCCAGCAGCCTGCCAGGAGGGTTAGGGAGCAATCAGCCCCAGCATTTT. Complete variable domain (other parts from reference TRBV5-6 and TRBJ1-5): DAGVTQSPTHLIKTRGQQVTLRCSPKSGHDTVSWYQQALGQGPQFIFQYYEEEERQRGNFPDRFSGHQFPNYSSELNVNALLLGDSALYLCASSLPGGLGSNQPQHFGDGTRLSIL.

The count of this clone is one. This chain connects TRBV6-5 to TRBJ1-3; D perhaps matches TRBD1 (5 bases). Trimming shortened V by 2 bases and J by 2 bases, and 13 bases separated the two germline ends. This CDR3 region has 16 residues. Germline CDR1 and CDR2: MNHEY and SVGAGI. CDR3 amino acids: CASSYGRGWTGNTIYF. The CDR3, as DNA: TGTGCCAGCAGTTACGGTCGGGGGTGGACTGGAAACACCATATATTTT.

V and J are TRBV18 and TRBJ1-2, with D tentatively TRBD1 (6 bases). CDR3 length equals 15 residues. Germline-derived CDR1 and CDR2 are KGHSH and LQKENI. V dropped 0 bases and J dropped 3 bases, with 11 bases sitting between them. CDR3 in amino acids: CASSPPVAGDYGYTF. The CDR3 DNA is TGTGCCAGCTCACCACCGGTGGCAGGGGACTATGGCTACACCTTC.

This clone has more than one count but fewer than ten. The CDR3 nucleotides read TGTGCCAGCAGCATCGCGGAGGGACAGGGGGCCTTTAATTCACCCCTCCACTTT. Translating it yields CASSIAEGQGAFNSPLHF. V gene TRBV11-2 combines with J gene TRBJ1-6; 12 bases are a match to TRBD1. The germline CDR1 and CDR2 sequences are SGHAT and FQNNGV. This CDR3 comprises 18 residues. The junction had 11 bases not matched to a gene; V was cut back by 5 bases and J by 6 bases.

The J gene is TRBJ2-1, the V gene TRBV3-1 (or the pseudogene TRBV3-2), with 7 positions matching TRBD1. Trimming removed 5 bases from V and 1 base from J; junction bases left unmatched: 8. CDR3 length: 16 residues. Germline V gene data show CDR1 as LGHDT and CDR2 as YNNKEL (reference sequence). CDR3 coding DNA: TGTGCCAGCAGCTTTCACAGGGGATCATCCTACAATGAGCAGTTCTTC. It codes for CASSFHRGSSYNEQFF.

The rearrangement uses TRBV19 and TRBJ1-1; 8 bases line up with TRBD1. The CDR3 is 14 residues long. V dropped 6 bases and J dropped 3; count of bases not matched to a gene: 6. The germline V gene encodes CDR1 LNHDA and CDR2 SQIVND (reference sequence). CDR3 residues: CASRGTGRYTEAFF. The DNA for the CDR3 is TGTGCCAGTAGGGGGACAGGCAGGTACACTGAAGCTTTCTTT.

The chain combines TRBV18 with TRBJ1-2; D is possibly TRBD1 (5 bases). Germline V gene data show CDR1 as KGHSH and CDR2 as LQKENI. V lost 4 bases and J lost 1, with 10 bases in between. The CDR3 extends over 14 amino acids. The DNA of the CDR3 is TGTGCCAGCTCACTACCGCAGGGTAACTATGGCTACACCTTC. Translated, it gives CASSLPQGNYGYTF.

The rearrangement joins TRBV23-1 to TRBJ1-4, with D perhaps TRBD1 (5 bases). TRBV23-1 is an open reading frame, and its role is uncertain. The CDR3 consists of 17 residues. The ends were cut back, 3 bases at V and 6 bases at J, with 20 bases in the middle. The CDR3 nucleotides read TGCGCCAGCAGTCACCAGCTTCCGGGGGTGATAGATGAAAAACTGTTTTTT. This sequence encodes CASSHQLPGVIDEKLFF.

The V gene is TRBV19, the J gene TRBJ1-2, with D possibly being TRBD1 (5 bases). V dropped 0 bases and J dropped 3 bases, with 14 bases sitting between them. This CDR3 is 16 amino acids long. Germline V CDR1 and CDR2: LNHDA, SQIVND (reference sequence). Here the CDR3 reads CASSIDGAGNYYGYTF. CDR3 in DNA: TGTGCCAGTAGTATAGATGGGGCAGGGAACTACTATGGCTACACCTTC.

The table lists this clone with a few counts. The chain uses TRBV19 and TRBJ1-6; weak D call: TRBD1 (5 bases). The germline V gene has CDR1 LNHDA and CDR2 SQIVND (reference sequence). There are 16 residues in the CDR3. V was trimmed by 5 bases and J by 3 bases, leaving 14 bases between them. The CDR3 sequence is CASSPTQGHYNSPLHF. As DNA, the CDR3 is TGTGCCAGTAGTCCCACGCAGGGTCACTATAATTCACCCCTCCACTTT.

V usage is TRBV6-6 and J usage is TRBJ1-2, with 7 bases aligning to TRBD1. Germline assignment: CDR1 MNHNY and CDR2 SVGAGI (reference sequence). V lost 0 bases, J lost 5 bases, and 0 bases stayed unmatched. The CDR3 is 13 amino acids. CDR3 DNA sequence: TGTGCCAGCAGTTACTCGACAGGGTATGGCTACACCTTC. It translates to CASSYSTGYGYTF.

This chain uses TRBV4-3 with TRBJ2-7, with 8 bases identical to TRBD1. The germline gives CDR1 LGHNA, CDR2 YSLEER. The CDR3 covers 15 residues. V lost 3 bases, J lost 1 base, and 5 bases stayed unmatched. The CDR3 region is CASSQEDRASYEQYF. CDR3 DNA: TGCGCCAGCAGCCAGGAGGACAGGGCGTCCTACGAGCAGTACTTC.

The chain is built from TRBV5-1 and TRBJ2-7; 7 nucleotides line up with TRBD1. This CDR3 region has 16 residues. The V gene end was trimmed by 2 bases and the J gene end by 2 bases; junction bases not matched to a gene: 10. Germline assignment: CDR1 SGHRS and CDR2 YFSETQ. The CDR3 DNA reads as TGCGCCAGCAGCTTTTCACCGACAGGGCTTACCTACGAGCAGTACTTC. Translation gives CASSFSPTGLTYEQYF.

This clone was observed a single time. The rearrangement uses TRBV14 and TRBJ1-1, with D possibly matching TRBD1 (6 bases). V lost 3 bases and J 6 bases, leaving 11 bases between the germline ends. Germline CDR1 reads SGHDN; CDR2 reads FVKESK. The CDR3 totals 13 residues. CDR3 region: CASSHSGASEAFF. Here the CDR3 DNA reads TGTGCCAGCAGCCACTCAGGGGCATCTGAAGCTTTCTTT.

V is TRBV3-1 (or the pseudogene TRBV3-2) and J is TRBJ1-1; a weak D match, TRBD1 (5 bases). Germline values: CDR1 LGHDT, CDR2 YNNKEL (reference sequence). V was pared by 3 bases and J by 6 bases, with 14 bases between. The CDR3 totals 14 residues. CDR3 sequence reads: CASSQHQGDSEAFF. Here the CDR3 DNA reads TGTGCCAGCAGCCAGCACCAGGGTGATTCTGAAGCTTTCTTT.

This sequence joins TRBV14 and TRBJ1-2; weak D call: TRBD1 (5 bases). V lost 3 bases, J lost 0 bases, and 8 bases lay in between. Germline V gene data show CDR1 as SGHDN and CDR2 as FVKESK. The length of the CDR3 is 14 residues. The DNA for the CDR3 is TGTGCCAGCAGCCAGACAGAGACTAACTATGGCTACACCTTC. Amino acids: CASSQTETNYGYTF.

J is TRBJ2-4 and V is TRBV7-2; a possible D gene is TRBD1 (6 bases). The CDR3 extends over 16 amino acids. CDR1 is SGHTA and CDR2 is FQGNSA in the germline V gene. The V end lost 4 bases, the J end lost 3 bases, and 16 bases lay between the germline ends. CDR3 sequence reads: CASSSGQPRGKNIQYF. In DNA form, the CDR3 reads TGTGCCAGCAGCTCCGGACAGCCGAGGGGCAAAAACATTCAGTACTTC.

This rearrangement joins TRBV20-1 to TRBJ1-1; unclear D gene. This CDR3 has 8 residues. Between the trimmed V and J ends, which lost 4 bases and 13 bases, there was a span of 7 bases. Germline V gene data show CDR1 as DFQATT and CDR2 as SNEGSKA (reference sequence). CDR3 in amino acids: CSAKAGFF. The CDR3 DNA follows: TGCAGTGCTAAAGCCGGTTTCTTT.

The chain carries TRBV18 and TRBJ1-1; D might be TRBD1 (6 bases). This CDR3 comprises 17 residues. The ends were cut back, 1 base at V and 1 base at J, with 16 bases in the middle. Germline lookup yields CDR1 KGHSH and CDR2 LQKENI. The CDR3 is CASSPLGLGQPNTEAFF. CDR3 DNA: TGTGCCAGCTCACCACTTGGACTGGGACAACCGAACACTGAAGCTTTCTTT.

The chain has TRBV27 and TRBJ2-7; 11 nucleotides match TRBD1. Germline V gene sequence: CDR1 MNHEY, CDR2 SMNVEV (reference sequence). V lost 5 bases and J lost 7; bases outside the gene matches: 10. This CDR3 is 15 amino acids long. CDR3 nucleotide sequence: TGTGCCAGCAGTCGCCCGGGGACAGGGGGAAGGGAGCAGTACTTC. Protein sequence: CASSRPGTGGREQYF.

This rearrangement joins TRBV2 to TRBJ1-5; TRBD1 agrees at 7 bases. This CDR3 is built from 15 residues. Germline V gene sequence: CDR1 SNHLY, CDR2 FYNNEI. V shed 3 bases and J 5 bases; nucleotides not matched to a gene: 7. CDR3 region: CASSDLSGGYQPQHF. The CDR3 nucleotides read TGTGCCAGCAGTGACCTTTCAGGGGGTTATCAGCCCCAGCATTTT.

This clone was recorded once. The chain has TRBV15 and TRBJ2-5, with D possibly being TRBD2 (6 bases). The V and J ends lost 1 base and 2 bases respectively, with 14 bases between them. The CDR3 is 16 residues long. Per the germline V gene, CDR1 is LNHNV and CDR2 is YYDKDF (reference sequence). CDR3 sequence reads: CATSRVPGSGQETQYF. Here the CDR3 DNA reads TGTGCCACCAGCAGAGTTCCAGGGAGCGGGCAAGAGACCCAGTACTTC.

The gene calls are TRBV18 and TRBJ1-4; possible D gene TRBD1, 5 bases. Germline V lookup: CDR1 KGHSH, CDR2 LQKENI. The CDR3 is 14 residues long. V was clipped by 3 bases and J by 4 bases, with 9 bases between them. The CDR3 loop reads CASSPQGGNEKLFF. CDR3 DNA: TGTGCCAGCTCACCTCAGGGTGGTAATGAAAAACTGTTTTTT. Based on the CDR3 plus reference TRBV18 and TRBJ1-4, the full variable domain is NAGVMQNPRHLVRRRGQEARLRCSPMKGHSHVYWYRQLPEEGLKFMVYLQKENIIDESGMPKERFSAEFPKEGPSILRIQQVVRGDSAAYFCASSPQGGNEKLFFGSGTQLSVL.

The V and J genes are TRBV4-1 and TRBJ1-4; possible D gene TRBD1, 5 bases. This CDR3 comprises 15 residues. Germline V gives CDR1 MGHRA, CDR2 YSYEKL. Deletions cut 2 bases from V and 4 bases from J, with 11 bases between. This CDR3 is CASSQNGGGNEKLFF. As DNA, the CDR3 is TGCGCCAGCAGCCAAAACGGGGGTGGTAATGAAAAACTGTTTTTT.